The T cell receptor (beta chain) described here comes from a study of human T cells and chemical hapten exposure. It was from unfractionated whole blood that total RNA was extracted. To note about this clonotype: Its specificity is not known.

The library attached unique molecular identifiers to individual cDNA molecules. MiXCR was run by TCRdb on the 5' RACE reads, yielding one entry per CDR3 protein. This sample yields tens of thousands of distinct CDR3 sequences, of which approximately 16% are seen a single time; approximately 7% belongs to the top ten. With V trimmed by 2 bases and J by 8 bases, 3 bases remained unmatched. CDR3 size: 14 residues. CDR1 is ENHRY and CDR2 is SYGVKD in the germline V gene. The study, taken as a whole, reports: DPC sensitization did not alter TCRs above 1 in 1000 frequency.

The chain couples TRBV10-3 to TRBJ1-4; 9 nucleotides align to TRBD1. This receptor was taken from a female donor in good health. The CDR3 spells CAISEGTGGEKLFF. In nucleotides, the CDR3 is TGTGCCATCAGTGAGGGCACAGGGGGCGAAAAACTGTTTTTT.